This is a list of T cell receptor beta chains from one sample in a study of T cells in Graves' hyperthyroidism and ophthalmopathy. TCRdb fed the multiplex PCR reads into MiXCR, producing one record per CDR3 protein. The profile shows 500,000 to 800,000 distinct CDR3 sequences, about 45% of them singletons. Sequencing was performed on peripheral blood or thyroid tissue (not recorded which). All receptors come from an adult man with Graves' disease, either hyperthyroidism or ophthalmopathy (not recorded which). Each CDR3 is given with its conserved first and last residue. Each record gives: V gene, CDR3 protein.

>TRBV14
CASSQDQVYGYTF
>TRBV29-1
CSVERQGANSPLHF
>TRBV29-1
CSLDRYGYTF
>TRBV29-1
CSVVGGQGSCFF
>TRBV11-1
CASSLEDAYYGYTF
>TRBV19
CASRDPGTYGYTF
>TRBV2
CASSPGQGVRYGYTF
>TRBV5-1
CASSQNSGRASYEQYF
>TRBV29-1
CSASRARDTGELFF
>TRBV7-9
CASSSPGRDSPLHF
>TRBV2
CASIVGDLGSYEQYF
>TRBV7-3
CASSLTELTEAFF
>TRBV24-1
CATSPGLAGEQYF
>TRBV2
CASSAAQGSLNTEAFF